This T cell receptor beta chain was recovered during a study of T cell responses to AZD1222 COVID-19 vaccine. Whole-study results and caveats: Donors were mostly white British, more females; clonal diversity possibly underestimated. At baseline, just a handful of AZD1222 recipients tested seropositive. Scientists sampled the repertoires only once the peak T cell response had passed. Vaccine-related CD4 TCRs covered spike, predominating at 160-218 and 743-854.

This CDR3 contains 14 residues. In germline, CDR1 is KGHSH, CDR2 LQKENI. Trimming pared 3 bases from V and 5 bases from J, leaving 13 bases between. A remark on this clone: The antigen is unknown.

Generated by immunoSEQ multiplex PCR, the TCRdb table keeps only in-frame clones and is missing some. The data contain 130,000 to 150,000 clones, roughly 88% of them singletons. The sequenced sample was peripheral blood, obtained on day 0 of AZD1222 vaccination. This rearrangement joins TRBV18 to TRBJ2-5, with no clear D. This receptor was obtained from an adult in good health. This CDR3 is CASSPFDGRETQYF. The DNA of the CDR3 is TGTGCCAGCTCACCGTTTGACGGTAGGGAGACCCAGTACTTC.